Ten or more counts support the clone carrying this T cell receptor beta chain. Germline V CDR1 and CDR2: SGHTA, FQGNSA. The CDR3 runs 14 residues. Trimming removed 5 bases at V and 3 bases at J, with 8 bases between. Preparation of the TCRbeta library involved a method that used unique molecular identifiers. TCRdb used MiXCR to reprocess the PCR reads, holding one entry per CDR3 protein. The sample holds around 250,000 distinct CDR3 sequences; about 25% are singletons and the top ten take approximately 2.5%. The record originates from a study of T-cell reconstitution after alpha-beta-depleted transplantation in children.

The material was PBMCs, obtained before TCRalphabeta/CD19-depleted stem cell transplant. The sequence came from a girl aged 2 to 9 with Fanconi anemia, due to receive a stem cell transplant. The chain has TRBV7-2 and TRBJ1-6; D not certain. The CDR3 DNA reads as TGTGCCAGCAGCCGGGCTGGCTATAATTCACCCCTCCACTTT. Amino acids: CASSRAGYNSPLHF.